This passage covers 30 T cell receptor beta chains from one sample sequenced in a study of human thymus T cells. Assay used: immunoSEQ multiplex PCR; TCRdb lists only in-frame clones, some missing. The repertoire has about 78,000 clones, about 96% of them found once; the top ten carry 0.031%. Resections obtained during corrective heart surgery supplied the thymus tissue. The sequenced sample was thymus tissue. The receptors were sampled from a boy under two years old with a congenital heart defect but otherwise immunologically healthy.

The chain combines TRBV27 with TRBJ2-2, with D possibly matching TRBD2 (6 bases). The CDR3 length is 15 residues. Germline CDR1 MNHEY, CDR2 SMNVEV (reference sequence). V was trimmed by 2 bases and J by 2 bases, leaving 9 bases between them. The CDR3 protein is CASSLRGANTGELFF. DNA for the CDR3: TGTGCCAGCAGTTTACGCGGGGCTAACACCGGGGAGCTGTTTTTT.

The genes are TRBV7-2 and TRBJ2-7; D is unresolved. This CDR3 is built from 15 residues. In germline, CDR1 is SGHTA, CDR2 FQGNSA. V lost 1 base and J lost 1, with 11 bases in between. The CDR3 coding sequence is TGTGCCAGCAGCTTAGGACGGAGTCCTTCCTACGAGCAGTACTTC. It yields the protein CASSLGRSPSYEQYF.

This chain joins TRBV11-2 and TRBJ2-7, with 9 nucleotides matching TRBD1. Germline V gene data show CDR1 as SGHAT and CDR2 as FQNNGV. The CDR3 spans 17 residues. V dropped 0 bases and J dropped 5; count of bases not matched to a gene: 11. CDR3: CASSLDRNRGLVHEQYF. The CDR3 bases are TGTGCCAGCAGCTTAGACCGAAACAGGGGGCTTGTCCACGAGCAGTACTTC.

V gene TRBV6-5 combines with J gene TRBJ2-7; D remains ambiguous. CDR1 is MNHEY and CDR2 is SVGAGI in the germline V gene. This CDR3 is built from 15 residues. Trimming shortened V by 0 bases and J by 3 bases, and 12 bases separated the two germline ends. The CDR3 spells CASSYSVNPHYEQYF. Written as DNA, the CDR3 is TGTGCCAGCAGTTACTCGGTTAATCCCCACTACGAGCAGTACTTC.

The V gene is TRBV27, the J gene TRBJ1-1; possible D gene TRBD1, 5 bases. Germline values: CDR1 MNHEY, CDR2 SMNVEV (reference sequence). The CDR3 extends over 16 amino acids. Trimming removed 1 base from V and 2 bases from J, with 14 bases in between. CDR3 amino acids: CASSLWATGPNTEAFF. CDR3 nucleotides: TGTGCCAGCAGTTTATGGGCAACAGGACCTAACACTGAAGCTTTCTTT.

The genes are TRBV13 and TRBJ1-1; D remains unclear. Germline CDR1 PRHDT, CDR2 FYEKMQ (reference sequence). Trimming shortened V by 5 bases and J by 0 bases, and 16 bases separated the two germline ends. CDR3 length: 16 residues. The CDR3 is CASSPPTGRVNTEAFF. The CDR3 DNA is TGTGCCAGCAGCCCTCCTACCGGGCGGGTGAACACTGAAGCTTTCTTT.

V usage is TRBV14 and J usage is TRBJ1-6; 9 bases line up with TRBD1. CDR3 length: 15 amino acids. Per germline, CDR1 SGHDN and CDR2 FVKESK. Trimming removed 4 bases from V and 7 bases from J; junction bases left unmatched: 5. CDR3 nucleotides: TGTGCCAGCAGCCCGACCGGGACAGGGAATTCACCCCTCCACTTT. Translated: CASSPTGTGNSPLHF.

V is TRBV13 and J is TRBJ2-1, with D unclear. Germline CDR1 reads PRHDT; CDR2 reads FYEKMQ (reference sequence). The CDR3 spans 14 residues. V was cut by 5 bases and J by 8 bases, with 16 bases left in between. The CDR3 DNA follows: TGTGCCAGCAGCCCCCGGTGGGGTGCAGATGAGCAGTTCTTC. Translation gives CASSPRWGADEQFF.

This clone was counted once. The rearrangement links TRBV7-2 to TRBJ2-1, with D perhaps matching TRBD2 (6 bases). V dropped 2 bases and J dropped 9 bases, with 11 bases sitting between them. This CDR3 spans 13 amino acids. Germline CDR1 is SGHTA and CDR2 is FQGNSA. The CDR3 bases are TGTGCCAGCAGCTTATGGGGGAGGAGTGAGCAGTTCTTC. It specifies CASSLWGRSEQFF.

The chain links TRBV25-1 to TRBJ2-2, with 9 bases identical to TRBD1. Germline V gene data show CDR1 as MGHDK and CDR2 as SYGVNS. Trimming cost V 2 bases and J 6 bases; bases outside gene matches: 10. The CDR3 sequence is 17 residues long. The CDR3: CASSERDRDRLAGELFF. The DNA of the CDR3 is TGTGCCAGCAGTGAACGGGACAGGGACAGGTTGGCCGGGGAGCTGTTTTTT.

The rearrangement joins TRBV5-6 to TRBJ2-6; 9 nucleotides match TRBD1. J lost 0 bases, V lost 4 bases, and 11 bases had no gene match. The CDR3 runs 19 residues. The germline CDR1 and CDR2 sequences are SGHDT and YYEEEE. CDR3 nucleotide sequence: TGTGCCAGCAGCCACCCCGGGACAGGGCCCTTCTCTGGGGCCAACGTCCTGACTTTC. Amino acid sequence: CASSHPGTGPFSGANVLTF.

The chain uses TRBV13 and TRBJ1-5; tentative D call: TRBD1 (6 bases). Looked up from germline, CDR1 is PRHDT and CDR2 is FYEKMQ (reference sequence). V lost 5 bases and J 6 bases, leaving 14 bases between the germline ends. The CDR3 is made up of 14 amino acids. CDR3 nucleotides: TGTGCCAGCAGCCGAGGTCGGGGGCGTCAGCCCCAGCATTTT. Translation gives CASSRGRGRQPQHF.

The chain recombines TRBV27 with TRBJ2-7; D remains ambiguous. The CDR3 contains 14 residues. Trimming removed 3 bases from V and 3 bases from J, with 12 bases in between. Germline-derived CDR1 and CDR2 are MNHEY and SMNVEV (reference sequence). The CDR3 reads CASSFGNDFYEQYF. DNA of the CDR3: TGTGCCAGCAGTTTTGGGAATGACTTCTACGAGCAGTACTTC.

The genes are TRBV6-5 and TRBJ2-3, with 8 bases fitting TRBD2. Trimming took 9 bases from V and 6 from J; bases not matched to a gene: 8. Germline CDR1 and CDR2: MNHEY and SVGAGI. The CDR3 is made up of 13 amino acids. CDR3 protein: CASQAGVADTQYF. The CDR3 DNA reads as TGTGCCAGTCAAGCGGGGGTGGCGGATACGCAGTATTTT.

Written as DNA, the CDR3 is TGTGCCAGTAGTATGCAGCGGGGGGGATACAATGAGCAGTTCTTC. This codes for CASSMQRGGYNEQFF. The chain recombines TRBV19 with TRBJ2-1; 10 bases fit TRBD2. CDR3 size: 15 residues. CDR1 is LNHDA and CDR2 is SQIVND in the germline V gene (reference sequence). V shed 3 bases, J shed 4 bases, and the junction held 3 bases outside the gene matches.

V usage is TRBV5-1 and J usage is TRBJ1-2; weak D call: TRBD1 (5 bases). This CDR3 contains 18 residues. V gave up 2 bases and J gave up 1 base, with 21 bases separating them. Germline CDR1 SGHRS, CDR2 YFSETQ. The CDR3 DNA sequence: TGCGCCAGCAGCTTCTCGGGGCGCTCAGCCCCCTATAACTATGGCTACACCTTC. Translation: CASSFSGRSAPYNYGYTF.

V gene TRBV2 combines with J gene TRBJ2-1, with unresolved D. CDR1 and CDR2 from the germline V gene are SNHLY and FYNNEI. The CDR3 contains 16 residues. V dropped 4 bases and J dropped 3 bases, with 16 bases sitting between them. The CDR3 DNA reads TGTGCCAGCAGTGTACTTAAGGGAAGGAACTACAATGAGCAGTTCTTC. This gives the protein CASSVLKGRNYNEQFF.

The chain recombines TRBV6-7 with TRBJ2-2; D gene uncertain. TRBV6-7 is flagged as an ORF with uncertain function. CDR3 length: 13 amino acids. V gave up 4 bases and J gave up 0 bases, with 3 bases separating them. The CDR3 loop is CASSCSNTGELFF. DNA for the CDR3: TGTGCCAGCAGTTGCTCGAACACCGGGGAGCTGTTTTTT.

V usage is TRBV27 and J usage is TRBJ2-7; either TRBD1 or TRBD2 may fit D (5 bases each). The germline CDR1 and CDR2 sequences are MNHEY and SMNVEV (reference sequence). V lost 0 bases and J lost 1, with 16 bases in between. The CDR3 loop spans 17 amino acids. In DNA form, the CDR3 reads TGTGCCAGCAGTTTATCAGGTATCCCGGGGCGTTCCTACGAGCAGTACTTC. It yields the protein CASSLSGIPGRSYEQYF.

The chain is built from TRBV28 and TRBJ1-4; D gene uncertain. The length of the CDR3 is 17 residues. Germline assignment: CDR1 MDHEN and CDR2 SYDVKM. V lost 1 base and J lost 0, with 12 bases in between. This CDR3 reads CASSLYPGMATNEKLFF. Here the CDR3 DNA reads TGTGCCAGCAGTTTATATCCGGGAATGGCAACTAATGAAAAACTGTTTTTT.

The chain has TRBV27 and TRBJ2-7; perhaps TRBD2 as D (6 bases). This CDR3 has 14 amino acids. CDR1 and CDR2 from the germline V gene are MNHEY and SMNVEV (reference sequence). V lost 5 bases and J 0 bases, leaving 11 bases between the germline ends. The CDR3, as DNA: TGTGCCAGCAGTCATCGGGGGAGCTCCTACGAGCAGTACTTC. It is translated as CASSHRGSSYEQYF.

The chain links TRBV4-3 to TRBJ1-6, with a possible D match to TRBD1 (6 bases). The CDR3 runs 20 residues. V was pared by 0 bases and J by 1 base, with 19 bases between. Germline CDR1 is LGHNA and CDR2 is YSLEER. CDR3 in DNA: TGCGCCAGCAGCCAAGATTGGTTCGAGCAGGGGAAATCCTATAATTCACCCCTCCACTTT. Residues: CASSQDWFEQGKSYNSPLHF.

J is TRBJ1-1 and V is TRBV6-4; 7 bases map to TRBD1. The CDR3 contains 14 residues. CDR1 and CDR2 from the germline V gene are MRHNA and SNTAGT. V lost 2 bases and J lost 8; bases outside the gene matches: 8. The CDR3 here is CASSDLVGGSEAFF. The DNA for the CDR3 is TGTGCCAGCAGTGACCTTGTAGGGGGCTCCGAAGCTTTCTTT.

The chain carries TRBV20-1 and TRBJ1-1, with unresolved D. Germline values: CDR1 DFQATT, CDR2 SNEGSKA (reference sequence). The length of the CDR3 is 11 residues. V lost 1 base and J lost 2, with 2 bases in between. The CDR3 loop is CSARVNTEAFF. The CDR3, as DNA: TGCAGTGCTAGAGTCAACACTGAAGCTTTCTTT.

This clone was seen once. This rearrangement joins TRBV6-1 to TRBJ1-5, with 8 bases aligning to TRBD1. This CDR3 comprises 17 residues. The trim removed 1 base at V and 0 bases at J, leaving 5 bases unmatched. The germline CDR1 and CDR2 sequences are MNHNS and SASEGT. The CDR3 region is CASSEVGTGGSNQPQHF. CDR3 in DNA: TGTGCCAGCAGTGAAGTGGGAACAGGGGGTAGCAATCAGCCCCAGCATTTT.

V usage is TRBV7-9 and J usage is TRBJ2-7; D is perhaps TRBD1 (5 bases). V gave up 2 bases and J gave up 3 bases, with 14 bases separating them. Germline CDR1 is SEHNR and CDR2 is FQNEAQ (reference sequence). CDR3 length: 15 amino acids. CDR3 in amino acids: CASSLSLSDSYEQYF. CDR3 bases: TGTGCCAGCAGCTTATCCCTCTCTGACAGCTACGAGCAGTACTTC.

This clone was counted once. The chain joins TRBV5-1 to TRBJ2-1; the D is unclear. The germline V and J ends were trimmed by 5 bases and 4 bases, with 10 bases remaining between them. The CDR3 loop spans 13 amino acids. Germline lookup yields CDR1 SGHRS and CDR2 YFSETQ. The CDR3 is CASSLVDYNEQFF. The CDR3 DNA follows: TGCGCCAGCAGTCTTGTCGATTACAATGAGCAGTTCTTC.

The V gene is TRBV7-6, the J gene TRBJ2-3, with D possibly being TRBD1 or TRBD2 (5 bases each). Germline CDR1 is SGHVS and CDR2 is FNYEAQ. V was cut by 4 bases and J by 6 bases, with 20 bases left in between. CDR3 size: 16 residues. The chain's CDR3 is CASSSFRDGIYDTQYF. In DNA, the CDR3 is TGTGCCAGCAGCTCGTTCCGGGACGGAATCTACGATACGCAGTATTTT.

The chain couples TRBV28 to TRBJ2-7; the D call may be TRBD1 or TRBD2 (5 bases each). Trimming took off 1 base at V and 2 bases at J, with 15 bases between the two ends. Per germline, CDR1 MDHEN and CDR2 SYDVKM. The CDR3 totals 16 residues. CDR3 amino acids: CASSLFPGAVPYEQYF. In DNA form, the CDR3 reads TGTGCCAGCAGTTTATTCCCCGGGGCAGTCCCCTACGAGCAGTACTTC.

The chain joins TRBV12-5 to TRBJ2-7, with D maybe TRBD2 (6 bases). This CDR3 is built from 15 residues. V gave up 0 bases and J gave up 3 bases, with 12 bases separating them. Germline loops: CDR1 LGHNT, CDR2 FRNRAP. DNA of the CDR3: TGTGCTAGTGGTTTGGTAGGCGGGGACCACTACGAGCAGTACTTC. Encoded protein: CASGLVGGDHYEQYF.